Described below is a single T cell receptor (beta chain) sequence and its context. The antigen is unknown. This sample is part of a study of cytomegalovirus exposure and HLA in healthy donors. Whole-study findings and limits: Some V segments could not be told apart, so they were left out, TRBV6-2 and TRBV6-3 among them.

PCR was performed using 60 Vbeta and 13 Jbeta primers. In the study's own analysis: Approximately 12 million of the approximately 80 million unique TCR beta chains counted in a later analysis were shared. Only in-frame clones appear in the TCRdb table, and some are missing; sequencing was by immunoSEQ multiplex PCR. V and J calls and clone size come straight from that table; D and trimming were deduced from the DNA. The sample includes some 270,000 clones, around 90% seen only once; the top ten take less than 2%. V lost 2 bases and J lost 13; bases outside the gene matches: 7. The CDR3 totals 14 residues. The germline V gene has CDR1 ENHRY and CDR2 SYGVKD.

This receptor was identified in a girl aged 2 to 9 in good health and CMV-seronegative. This chain uses TRBV10-3 with TRBJ2-1; 11 bases are a match to TRBD2. Input material: PBMCs. CDR3 sequence (DNA): TGTGCCATCAGTGAGGCACCGGGACTAGCGGAACAGTTCTTC. Protein product: CAISEAPGLAEQFF.